This entry lists 27 T cell receptor beta chains sequenced from one sample in a study of blood T cell repertoires in COVID-19. Some clones are missing from TCRdb's copy, which holds only in-frame ones; the method was immunoSEQ multiplex PCR. The sample lists 45,000 to 55,000 clones, around 84% occurring once. Sequencing input: peripheral blood. These receptors came from a man aged 50-60 years with active COVID-19.

This chain links TRBV24-1 with TRBJ2-7, with TRBD2 matching over 7 bases. The CDR3 contains 13 residues. The germline CDR1 and CDR2 sequences are KGHDR and SFDVKD. J gave up 7 bases and V 3 bases, and 5 bases lay outside the gene matches. The CDR3 sequence: CATSDTTGREQYF. CDR3 coding DNA: TGTGCCACCAGTGATACGACCGGGAGGGAGCAGTACTTC.

The genes are TRBV5-1 and TRBJ2-2; 13 bases map to TRBD2. Unmatched junction bases numbered 7, after V lost 6 bases and J lost 2 bases. Per the germline V gene, CDR1 is SGHRS and CDR2 is YFSETQ. The CDR3 runs 17 residues. In DNA form, the CDR3 reads TGCGCCAGCACTTCGACTAGCGGGGGGACTAACACCGGGGAGCTGTTTTTT. Protein: CASTSTSGGTNTGELFF.

This chain uses TRBV6-4 with TRBJ1-2; 7 nucleotides align to TRBD1. Germline trimming cut 3 bases from V and 2 bases from J; bases unmatched to any gene: 6. The CDR3 is 15 amino acids. In germline, CDR1 is MRHNA, CDR2 SNTAGT. The CDR3 reads CASSESMGQNYGYTF. CDR3 bases: TGTGCCAGCAGTGAGTCTATGGGACAGAACTATGGCTACACCTTC.

The chain is built from TRBV7-9 and TRBJ2-3, with TRBD2 identical over 11 bases. The junction had 6 bases not matched to a gene; V was cut back by 2 bases and J by 2 bases. Looked up from germline, CDR1 is SEHNR and CDR2 is FQNEAQ (reference sequence). There are 17 residues in the CDR3. In DNA, the CDR3 is TGTGCCAGCAGCTTAAAAGGGACTAGCGGAAACACAGATACGCAGTATTTT. As protein: CASSLKGTSGNTDTQYF.

V and J are TRBV30 and TRBJ2-3, with 10 bases identical to TRBD2. This CDR3 contains 15 residues. J lost 6 bases, V lost 3 bases, and 9 bases had no gene match. Germline-derived CDR1 and CDR2 are GTSNPN and SVGIG (reference sequence). CDR3 protein: CAWRPLAGVGDTQYF. The CDR3 DNA reads TGTGCCTGGAGACCCCTAGCGGGGGTGGGCGATACGCAGTATTTT.

This chain connects TRBV28 to TRBJ1-1; unclear D gene. This CDR3 comprises 13 residues. The germline V gene encodes CDR1 MDHEN and CDR2 SYDVKM. Between the trimmed V and J ends, which lost 7 bases and 1 base, there was a span of 10 bases. The CDR3 nucleotides read TGTGCCAGCACTACCCCCGGGAACACTGAAGCTTTCTTT. Protein product: CASTTPGNTEAFF.

This clone appeared a single time. The chain carries TRBV14 and TRBJ2-3; 7 bases match TRBD2. After removal of 4 bases from V and 4 bases from J, the junction contained 11 bases not matched to a gene. The CDR3 has 16 residues. Germline CDR1 is SGHDN and CDR2 is FVKESK. The CDR3 DNA is TGTGCCAGCAGCCGCTTACTAGCGCCTTACTCAGATACGCAGTATTTT. Amino acid sequence: CASSRLLAPYSDTQYF.

The rearrangement joins TRBV2 to TRBJ1-1; a weak D match, TRBD1 (6 bases). The ends were cut back, 4 bases at V and 2 bases at J, with 8 bases in the middle. The length of the CDR3 is 13 residues. Looked up from germline, CDR1 is SNHLY and CDR2 is FYNNEI. The CDR3 coding sequence is TGTGCCAGCAGTGGCAGGGGAAACACTGAAGCTTTCTTT. This translates into CASSGRGNTEAFF.

The genes are TRBV4-3 and TRBJ2-7; D ambiguous. Trimming stripped 8 bases from V and 2 bases from J, with 13 bases between. This CDR3 region has 13 residues. Germline V gene data show CDR1 as LGHNA and CDR2 as YSLEER. The CDR3 DNA reads TGCGCCAGCTCCCTTGGCACCACCTACGAGCAGTACTTC. Translating it yields CASSLGTTYEQYF.

The rearrangement links TRBV5-5 to TRBJ2-7, with D hard to call. Germline V gene lookup returns CDR1 SGHKS and CDR2 YYEKEE (reference sequence). The CDR3 consists of 13 residues. V shed 5 bases and J shed 0 bases, with 9 bases lying between them. The CDR3 loop reads CASRLFSSYEQYF. In DNA, the CDR3 is TGTGCCAGCAGGTTATTTAGCTCCTACGAGCAGTACTTC. Looking up the rest from reference TRBV5-5 and TRBJ2-7 gives the full variable domain: DAGVTQSPTHLIKTRGQQVTLRCSPISGHKSVSWYQQVLGQGPQFIFQYYEKEERGRGNFPDRFSARQFPNYSSELNVNALLLGDSALYLCASRLFSSYEQYFGPGTRLTVT.

V and J are TRBV18 and TRBJ2-2; the match to TRBD1 covers 8 bases. This CDR3 contains 15 residues. From germline, CDR1 is KGHSH and CDR2 LQKENI. The ends lost 4 bases at V and 1 base at J; junction bases unmatched: 2. The CDR3 sequence: CASSRQGLNTGELFF. The CDR3 region has the DNA TGTGCCAGCTCACGACAGGGGCTGAACACCGGGGAGCTGTTTTTT.

J is TRBJ1-6 and V is TRBV3-1 (or the pseudogene TRBV3-2), with D uncertain. CDR3 length: 15 residues. V lost 0 bases and J 8 bases, leaving 11 bases between the germline ends. The germline CDR1 and CDR2 sequences are LGHDT and YNNKEL (reference sequence). CDR3 nucleotides: TGTGCCAGCAGCCAAGATACGCTTGCGGATTCACCCCTCCACTTT. Protein sequence: CASSQDTLADSPLHF.

CDR3 nucleotides: TGCGCCAGCAGCTTTGGGACAGGGGACCCCTACGAGCAGTACTTC. Its protein product is CASSFGTGDPYEQYF. The chain joins TRBV5-1 to TRBJ2-7, with 10 bases lining up with TRBD1. The CDR3 contains 15 residues. The V and J ends lost 2 bases and 2 bases, in that order; junction bases with no gene match: 4. CDR1 and CDR2 (germline): SGHRS, YFSETQ. The full variable domain, rest sourced from reference TRBV5-1 and TRBJ2-7, is KAGVTQTPRYLIKTRGQQVTLSCSPISGHRSVSWYQQTPGQGLQFLFEYFSETQRNKGNFPGRFSGRQFSNSRSEMNVSTLELGDSALYLCASSFGTGDPYEQYFGPGTRLTVT.

CDR3 DNA: TGTGCCAGCAGCTTAGAAGGTACAGTCGGCAATGAGCAGTTCTTC. It encodes CASSLEGTVGNEQFF. This chain connects TRBV7-2 to TRBJ2-1; D uncertain. Germline V gives CDR1 SGHTA, CDR2 FQGNSA. Trimming removed 1 base from V and 6 bases from J, with 13 bases in between. The CDR3 length is 15 residues.

V is TRBV29-1 and J is TRBJ1-2, with 7 nucleotides matching TRBD1. Germline V gives CDR1 SQVTM, CDR2 ANQGSEA. J lost 4 bases, V lost 7 bases, and 6 bases had no gene match. The length of the CDR3 is 12 residues. Here the CDR3 DNA reads TGCAGCGCCGCGACAGGGAGCTATGGCTACACCTTC. It encodes CSAATGSYGYTF.

This chain connects TRBV10-3 to TRBJ1-1; D perhaps matches TRBD1 (6 bases). V shed 0 bases and J shed 5 bases, with 13 bases lying between them. Germline CDR1 is ENHRY and CDR2 is SYGVKD. This CDR3 is 15 amino acids long. The CDR3 spells CAISESAGAQTEAFF. Here the CDR3 DNA reads TGTGCCATCAGTGAGTCAGCGGGGGCGCAAACTGAAGCTTTCTTT.

The chain employs TRBV5-1 and TRBJ2-5; 12 nucleotides agree with TRBD2. This CDR3 is 15 amino acids long. Germline CDR1 and CDR2: SGHRS and YFSETQ. Trimming cost V 0 bases and J 5 bases; bases outside gene matches: 2. CDR3 residues: CASSLAGLAGETQYF. DNA of the CDR3: TGCGCCAGCAGCTTGGCGGGACTAGCGGGTGAGACCCAGTACTTC. Full variable domain (rest looked up from reference TRBV5-1 and TRBJ2-5): KAGVTQTPRYLIKTRGQQVTLSCSPISGHRSVSWYQQTPGQGLQFLFEYFSETQRNKGNFPGRFSGRQFSNSRSEMNVSTLELGDSALYLCASSLAGLAGETQYFGPGTRLLVL.

The J gene is TRBJ1-1, the V gene TRBV6-2 or TRBV6-3; D gene ambiguous. Germline V lookup: CDR1 MNHEY, CDR2 SVGEGT. V was shortened by 4 bases and J by 4 bases, with 7 bases between the two germline ends. This CDR3 comprises 12 residues. The CDR3 nucleotides are TGTGCCAGCAGTTGGGAGGGCACTGAAGCTTTCTTT. Translated, it gives CASSWEGTEAFF.

In this sample, this clone turned up a few times. The chain links TRBV2 to TRBJ2-3; no definite D call. The germline V gene encodes CDR1 SNHLY and CDR2 FYNNEI. V was clipped by 1 base and J by 0 bases, with 8 bases between them. The CDR3 is 15 amino acids. For the CDR3, the DNA is TGTGCCAGCAGTGAAGGCCAGGCTAGCACAGATACGCAGTATTTT. Amino acid sequence: CASSEGQASTDTQYF.

V and J are TRBV19 and TRBJ2-1, with 11 bases lining up with TRBD2. The V segment lost 7 bases and the J segment 0 bases; nucleotides outside the gene matches: 8. Germline V lookup: CDR1 LNHDA, CDR2 SQIVND (reference sequence). The CDR3 is made up of 17 amino acids. Here the CDR3 DNA reads TGTGCCAGTACGTTAGCGGGGGGGCATTACTCCTACAATGAGCAGTTCTTC. Protein sequence: CASTLAGGHYSYNEQFF.

V usage is TRBV6-6 and J usage is TRBJ2-7, with 7 bases matching TRBD2. Germline CDR1 MNHNY, CDR2 SVGAGI (reference sequence). CDR3 size: 14 residues. V lost 6 bases, J lost 1 base, and 6 bases stayed unmatched. CDR3 loop: CASRTSAPSYEQYF. CDR3 nucleotide sequence: TGTGCCAGCAGAACTAGCGCCCCATCCTACGAGCAGTACTTC.

The chain has TRBV19 and TRBJ2-7; 7 positions agree with TRBD1. The CDR3 consists of 14 residues. Germline lookup yields CDR1 LNHDA and CDR2 SQIVND (reference sequence). The V segment lost 3 bases and the J segment 2 bases; nucleotides outside the gene matches: 4. Here the CDR3 DNA reads TGTGCCAGTAGTATGAGGGACAGAACCTACGAGCAGTACTTC. Protein: CASSMRDRTYEQYF.

This clone was recorded only once. The rearrangement joins TRBV28 to TRBJ2-3; 8 nucleotides match TRBD2. There are 14 residues in the CDR3. The junction had 5 bases not matched to a gene; V was cut back by 6 bases and J by 3 bases. The V gene's germline CDR1 is MDHEN and CDR2 SYDVKM. The CDR3 region is CASSSGGRTDTQYF. CDR3 nucleotides: TGTGCCAGCAGCTCGGGGGGGCGTACAGATACGCAGTATTTT.

This rearrangement joins TRBV3-1 (or the pseudogene TRBV3-2) to TRBJ2-2, with TRBD1 as a possible D gene (7 bases). Trimming shortened V by 1 base and J by 4 bases, and 13 bases separated the two germline ends. CDR3 length: 16 amino acids. The germline gives CDR1 LGHDT, CDR2 YNNKEL (reference sequence). DNA of the CDR3: TGTGCCAGCAGCCAAGTGCCAGGGGGGAGCACCGGGGAGCTGTTTTTT. This translates into CASSQVPGGSTGELFF.

The chain recombines TRBV18 with TRBJ1-1; D call uncertain. This CDR3 region has 14 residues. Trimming pared 0 bases from V and 3 bases from J, leaving 8 bases between. The germline gives CDR1 KGHSH, CDR2 LQKENI. In DNA form, the CDR3 reads TGTGCCAGCTCACCACCTGCGGCATACACTGAAGCTTTCTTT. Translating gives CASSPPAAYTEAFF.

The chain employs TRBV10-2 and TRBJ2-3; TRBD2 aligns across 9 bases. The length of the CDR3 is 16 residues. J lost 2 bases, V lost 10 bases, and 13 bases had no gene match. CDR1 is WSHSY and CDR2 is SAAADI in the germline V gene. CDR3 sequence: CATGKERGEATDTQYF. The CDR3 DNA follows: TGCGCCACAGGAAAGGAGCGGGGGGAAGCCACAGATACGCAGTATTTT.

The chain uses TRBV28 and TRBJ2-2; D might be TRBD2 (7 bases). With 7 bases removed from V and 0 bases from J, the gap between germline ends came to 18 bases. This CDR3 comprises 17 residues. Germline CDR1 reads MDHEN; CDR2 reads SYDVKM. The CDR3 bases are TGTGCCAGCACCGCACTTTCGGGGGGCACGAACACCGGGGAGCTGTTTTTT. This codes for CASTALSGGTNTGELFF.